This T cell receptor (beta chain) appears in the sequencing data of a study of T cells after posttransplantation cyclophosphamide. Trimming took off 4 bases at V and 1 base at J, with 11 bases between the two ends. Germline-derived CDR1 and CDR2 are SGHVS and FNYEAQ. The CDR3 totals 14 residues. Treatment was busulfan-fludarabine conditioning, a marrow graft, and cyclophosphamide on days +3 and +4. This clone was counted ten times or more. As yet, its antigen is unknown. Measured with immunoSEQ multiplex PCR; TCRdb has only the in-frame clones, and not every one. The sample has approximately 7,300 clones, none seen only once. Study-wide points: TRB overlap between skin or GI tissue T cells and blood was limited.

The rearrangement links TRBV7-6 to TRBJ2-7, with D possibly TRBD1 on 7 matching bases. Sample: PBMCs, taken after allogeneic stem cell transplant with posttransplant cyclophosphamide. The clonotype originates from a female patient aged 45-60 years who received an allogeneic stem cell transplant from an unrelated donor, was CMV-positive, and had acute GVHD only. Some of the T cells might come from the graft donor. The CDR3 region is CASSSAGGSYEQYF. The DNA of the CDR3 is TGTGCCAGCAGCTCCGCAGGGGGGTCCTACGAGCAGTACTTC.